The rows below give T cell receptor beta chains drawn from one sample of a study of T cell responses to AZD1222 COVID-19 vaccine. Sequencing used immunoSEQ multiplex PCR; TCRdb keeps in-frame clones, though not all of them. Among nearly 110,000 clones listed, about nine tenths were seen once. The sample here was peripheral blood, taken on day 0 of AZD1222 vaccination. Receptors were obtained from an adult in good health. Each CDR3 is given with its conserved first and last residue. The order of the fields is J gene, V gene, clone size, D gene, CDR3 protein. A D gene is named only where the DNA matches it firmly. Clone sizes are given selectively: once, few, many, or a class where the clone is expanded.

>TRBJ2-2|TRBV7-2|NA|NA
CASSLGGSRGTGELFF
>TRBJ1-1|TRBV4-2|NA|TRBD1
CASSQGQGPSLNTEAFF
>TRBJ1-1|TRBV5-1|NA|TRBD1
CASSSRQGWPEAFF
>TRBJ2-1|TRBV7-2|NA|NA
CASSLTDGRDEQFF
>TRBJ1-2|TRBV7-8|NA|NA
CASSLGAGESYGYTF
>TRBJ2-1|TRBV18|NA|TRBD2
CASSQTSGGAGWNEQFF
>TRBJ2-5|TRBV19|NA|TRBD2
CASSMRGGDVPGKETQYF
>TRBJ2-1|TRBV5-1|NA|TRBD2
CASSPQGGRVENEQFF
>TRBJ1-4|TRBV6-6|NA|NA
CASSSNTGEKLFF
>TRBJ2-1|TRBV4-2|NA|TRBD2
CASSQDRLAGGNEQFF
>TRBJ1-2|TRBV5-1|NA|NA
CASSLDRGANGYTF
>TRBJ1-5|TRBV7-2|once|TRBD1
CASSLNVGGSNQPQHF
>TRBJ2-5|TRBV9|NA|TRBD2
CASSVGGTSGAQETQYF
>TRBJ2-7|TRBV9|NA|NA
CASSEVGGRKQYF
>TRBJ2-6|TRBV6-2/TRBV6-3|once|NA
CASSYGTGANVLTF
>TRBJ2-2|TRBV7-2|NA|NA
CASSSGVGGELFF
>TRBJ1-1|TRBV7-8|NA|TRBD1
CASIPGQAHLGVNTEAFF
>TRBJ1-2|TRBV3-1/TRBV3-2|NA|NA
CASSQDRASGYGYTF
>TRBJ1-5|TRBV6-1|NA|NA
CASSEMRTRGNQPQHF
>TRBJ2-1|TRBV4-3|once|TRBD2
CASSQDSISASGRYEQFF
>TRBJ1-1|TRBV5-1|NA|NA
CASSLGVAGRDTEAFF
>TRBJ2-3|TRBV19|NA|NA
CASSMVPGVGTDTQYF
>TRBJ2-3|TRBV9|few|TRBD2
CASSVASGGLADTQYF
>TRBJ2-7|TRBV18|NA|TRBD1
CASSPPGQGAPYEQYF
>TRBJ1-1|TRBV10-3|NA|TRBD1
CAIRDRDIMNTEAFF
>TRBJ2-3|TRBV14|NA|NA
CASNRGSSTDTQYF
>TRBJ1-4|TRBV18|NA|NA
CASSPEFATNEKLFF
>TRBJ2-5|TRBV4-3|NA|NA
CASSQEADSLTPQYF
>TRBJ1-4|TRBV25-1|NA|NA
CASRERGGEKLFF
>TRBJ2-7|TRBV6-4|NA|NA
CASSDSMGHRLSGVPTYEQYF
>TRBJ2-7|TRBV7-9|NA|NA
CASSPIYEQYF
>TRBJ1-6|TRBV5-1|NA|NA
CASSLRQFSYNSPLHF
>TRBJ2-1|TRBV3-1/TRBV3-2|NA|NA
CASSQDRQGEQFF
>TRBJ1-6|TRBV14|NA|NA
CASSPRKGAYNSPLHF
>TRBJ2-1|TRBV11-1|NA|NA
CASSILAGSYNEQFF
>TRBJ1-1|TRBV4-2|NA|NA
CASSQVSLNTEAFF
>TRBJ1-6|TRBV9|few|NA
CASSVGGFNSPLHF
>TRBJ2-7|TRBV12-3/TRBV12-4|NA|NA
CASSWGRFYEQYF
>TRBJ2-1|TRBV9|NA|NA
CASSAQGESSDYNEQFF
>TRBJ1-5|TRBV30|NA|NA
CAWSAFTAFQPQHF
>TRBJ2-1|TRBV6-5|once|NA
CASSYDAANYNEQFF
>TRBJ1-5|TRBV19|NA|NA
CASSMGDRLINQPQHF
>TRBJ1-2|TRBV27|NA|TRBD1
CASSLGGTGTYGYTF
>TRBJ2-1|TRBV9|NA|NA
CASSVGTDTSYNEQFF
>TRBJ1-4|TRBV5-4|NA|TRBD1
CASSLYSGGDEKLFF
>TRBJ1-2|TRBV4-3|once|NA
CASSQGVYGYTF
>TRBJ1-1|TRBV4-1|NA|NA
CASSQDRGRVEAFF
>TRBJ2-5|TRBV7-3|NA|NA
CASSLNPSLSAGTQYF
>TRBJ1-5|TRBV10-3|NA|NA
CAIAQAINQPQHF
>TRBJ1-6|TRBV19|NA|NA
CASSIGTGANSPLHF
>TRBJ1-2|TRBV29-1|few|NA
CSVSTGTYYGYTF
>TRBJ1-5|TRBV10-1|once|NA
CASSPDGDQPQHF
>TRBJ1-2|TRBV2|NA|NA
CASRESLPHSRGYTF
>TRBJ2-3|TRBV7-3|NA|NA
CASSLRSSGTDTQYF
>TRBJ1-3|TRBV7-3|once|NA
CASSLGLFGNTIYF
>TRBJ1-4|TRBV19|NA|TRBD1
CASMRTGGEEKLFF
>TRBJ1-1|TRBV7-9|NA|NA
CASSYLGDTEAFF